Listed below are T cell receptor beta chains from one sample, sequenced in a study of blood T cell repertoires in COVID-19. Sequenced by immunoSEQ multiplex PCR; TCRdb stores in-frame clones only, minus some. The repertoire holds under 100,000 clones, over 80% seen once, with about 20% in the top ten. Material for sequencing was peripheral blood. Every receptor here comes from an elderly man with active or convalescent COVID-19. Both conserved end residues are part of each CDR3. A D gene is named only where the DNA matches it firmly. Where a row states a size, it is once, few, many or the class of an expanded clone; other rows omit it.

v_gene	d_gene	abundance	len	CDR3aa
TRBV5-1	-	-	14	CASSLPGRGNTIYF
TRBV24-1	TRBD1	-	14	CATSDPTGLETQYF
TRBV5-4	TRBD1	-	15	CASSPIGTARRQQYF
TRBV7-9	-	-	15	CASSLGPFSPETQYF
TRBV24-1	-	-	14	CATSGLYSNQPQHF
TRBV12-3/TRBV12-4	TRBD1	-	13	CASRAGGGNTIYF
TRBV7-2	-	-	16	CASSPDDRRLFFPLHF
TRBV19	-	-	13	CASRRRGNTEAFF
TRBV19	TRBD1	once	13	CASSMGTGLEAFF
TRBV7-2	-	-	15	CASSLDAGDDQPQHF
TRBV18	TRBD1	-	19	CASSPPRINPGDRGVQAFF
TRBV27	TRBD1	-	14	CASSSDRTNEKLFF
TRBV7-3	TRBD1	-	15	CASSSQGARNNEQFF
TRBV19	TRBD1	-	15	CASSIDRGENQPQHF
TRBV9	TRBD2	-	15	CASTKTSGGPTEQFF
TRBV5-1	-	-	15	CASSLTSGTLETQYF
TRBV2	-	once	15	CASSLQGVPTGGYTF
TRBV11-3	-	-	12	CASSSTGRKLFF
TRBV19	-	-	12	CASSPGTYGYTF
TRBV2	-	-	13	CASSERLLYGYTF
TRBV6-5	-	-	13	CASRNSGTGELFF
TRBV3-1/TRBV3-2	TRBD2	-	17	CASSQMVTSGNTGELFF
TRBV7-9	-	few	13	CASSLVAQETQYF
TRBV2	-	-	14	CASSQTSTNQPQHF
TRBV2	-	few	12	CASTITGSGYTF
TRBV6-6	TRBD1	-	16	CASSYGTGFSGNTIYF
TRBV5-1	TRBD2	-	16	CASSERLAGATDTQYF
TRBV6-2/TRBV6-3	-	-	18	CASSYSRGAGEAKNIQYF
TRBV18	TRBD1	-	17	CASSQSQPGQGNSPLHF
TRBV7-8	TRBD2	-	17	CASKAKRGLADYNEQFF
TRBV24-1	-	-	15	CATSMGSSSTDTQYF
TRBV14	TRBD1	-	15	CASSQVMTGGETQYF
TRBV6-5	-	-	13	CASMEYSGNTIYF
TRBV2	TRBD2	-	16	CASSEMGLAGGNTQYF
TRBV6-5	-	-	10	CASGAYGYTF
TRBV4-2	-	-	15	CASSQDQGLGTEAFF
TRBV2	-	-	17	CASSQTDIRATGNTIYF
TRBV6-5	TRBD1	-	15	CASRTGGRVNTEAFF
TRBV7-8	TRBD1	few	15	CASSKRQGPIEKLFF
TRBV4-1	TRBD2	-	15	CASSHPGLAAAEQFF
TRBV7-6	-	-	15	CASSLYLGSPDTQYF
TRBV27	-	-	13	CASSFPQGRGYTF
TRBV6-5	-	-	15	CASTRQRGGREKLFF
TRBV7-9	-	-	12	CASSLTYYEQFF
TRBV10-3	TRBD1	-	16	CAISDRDRGGTGELFF
TRBV14	-	-	13	CASSQDGNYGYTF
TRBV5-1	TRBD1	-	14	CASSSNRGEFEAFF
TRBV7-9	TRBD1	-	15	CASSPGTGRNNEQFF
TRBV5-1	-	-	16	CASSSGTGSGANVLTF
TRBV18	TRBD1	-	14	CASSQQGAYTEAFF
TRBV7-8	-	-	16	CASSLVHRPDNYGYTF
TRBV5-1	-	-	14	CASSLEAGGTEAFF
TRBV5-1	TRBD1	-	15	CASSSGQGSYNEQFF
TRBV7-2	TRBD1	-	14	CAIETGAGNSPLHF
TRBV3-1/TRBV3-2	-	few	15	CASSPTGTTNEKLFF
TRBV10-2	-	few	15	CASTPGVENTGELFF
TRBV19	TRBD2	-	15	CASREETSGSVPQYF